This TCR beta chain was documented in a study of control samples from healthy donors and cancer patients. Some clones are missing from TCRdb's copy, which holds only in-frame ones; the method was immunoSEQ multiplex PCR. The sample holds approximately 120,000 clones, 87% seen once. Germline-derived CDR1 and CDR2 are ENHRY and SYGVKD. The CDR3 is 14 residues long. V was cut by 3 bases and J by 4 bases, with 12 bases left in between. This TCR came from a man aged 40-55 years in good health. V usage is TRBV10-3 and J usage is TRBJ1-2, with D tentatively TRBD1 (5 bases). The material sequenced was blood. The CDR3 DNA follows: TGTGCCATCAGTGAAAGAGACAGCATCTATGGCTACACCTTC. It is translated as CAISERDSIYGYTF.